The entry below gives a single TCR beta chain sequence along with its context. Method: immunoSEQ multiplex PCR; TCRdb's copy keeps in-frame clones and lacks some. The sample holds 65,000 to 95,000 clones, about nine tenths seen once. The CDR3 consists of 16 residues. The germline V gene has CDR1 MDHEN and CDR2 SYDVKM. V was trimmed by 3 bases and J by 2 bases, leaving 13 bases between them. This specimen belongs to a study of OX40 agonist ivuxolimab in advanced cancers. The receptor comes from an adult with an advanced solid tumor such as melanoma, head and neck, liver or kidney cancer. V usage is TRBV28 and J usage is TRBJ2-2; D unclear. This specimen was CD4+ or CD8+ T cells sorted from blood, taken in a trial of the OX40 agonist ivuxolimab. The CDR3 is CASSFADWANTGELFF. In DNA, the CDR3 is TGTGCCAGCAGTTTTGCGGATTGGGCAAACACCGGGGAGCTGTTTTTT.